The 14 T cell receptor beta chains below come from one sample, sequenced in a study of CD8+ T cells in alopecia areata. Sequencing used cDNA as its template, made by extracting RNA and reverse transcribing it. Profiled with immunoSEQ multiplex PCR; TCRdb holds only in-frame clones, not every one. The sample comprises some 120,000 clones, under 65% of which are singletons, and under 7.5% rests with the top ten. The sample's treatment: oral pan-JAK inhibitor, 5-10 mg twice daily. Material: CD4+ T cells sorted from blood, obtained at week 4, from a patient treated with tofacitinib. These receptors all stem from a human donor with alopecia areata.

V is TRBV29-1 and J is TRBJ2-7; D tentatively reads TRBD1 or TRBD2 (6 bases each). Trimming took 6 bases from V and 0 from J, leaving 18 bases between them. CDR3 size: 15 residues. The germline CDR1 and CDR2 sequences are SQVTM and ANQGSEA. CDR3 residues: CSVPGKGGLSYEQYF. The CDR3 DNA follows: TGCAGCGTCCCGGGGAAAGGGGGGCTCTCCTACGAGCAGTACTTC.

This clone appeared a few times. CDR3 sequence reads: CASSPGRVDDGEQFF. The CDR3 DNA sequence: TGTGCCAGCAGTCCCGGGAGGGTAGACGACGGTGAGCAGTTCTTC. The rearrangement uses TRBV6-5 and TRBJ2-1; 8 bases align to TRBD2. CDR1 is MNHEY and CDR2 is SVGAGI in the germline V gene. Trimming at V came to 5 bases and at J to 9 bases, leaving 12 bases not matched to a gene. The CDR3 runs to 15 residues.

This clone was detected only a few times. V gene TRBV19 combines with J gene TRBJ2-4, with D possibly TRBD2 on 5 matching bases. The CDR3 contains 14 residues. Germline values: CDR1 LNHDA, CDR2 SQIVND (reference sequence). V gave up 8 bases and J gave up 5 bases, with 16 bases separating them. CDR3 sequence (DNA): TGTGCCAGTGCCCTGGGCCAGGAGGAAAACATTCAGTACTTC. It specifies CASALGQEENIQYF.

This clone was detected a few times. The V and J genes are TRBV5-4 and TRBJ2-5, with unresolved D. The germline V and J ends were trimmed by 4 bases and 0 bases, with 10 bases remaining between them. CDR1 and CDR2 (germline): SGHNT, YYREEE (reference sequence). The length of the CDR3 is 14 residues. The CDR3, as DNA: TGTGCCAGCAGCCTTGACGGGTACCAAGAGACCCAGTACTTC. Its protein is CASSLDGYQETQYF.

CDR3 amino acids: CASSDGQGGTNQPQHF. The CDR3 nucleotides read TGTGCCAGCAGTGATGGACAGGGAGGGACTAATCAGCCCCAGCATTTT. The gene calls are TRBV2 and TRBJ1-5; 8 nucleotides match TRBD1. V lost 3 bases and J lost 4; bases outside the gene matches: 8. The CDR3 is 16 residues long. CDR1 is SNHLY, CDR2 FYNNEI, per germline.

V usage is TRBV7-2 and J usage is TRBJ1-2, with D possibly matching TRBD1 (6 bases). Germline V gives CDR1 SGHTA, CDR2 FQGNSA. There are 18 residues in the CDR3. Trimming cost V 5 bases and J 4 bases, with 26 bases left between them. This chain's CDR3 is CASSKEANTGTVSYGYTF. The CDR3 DNA follows: TGTGCCAGCAGCAAGGAAGCCAATACAGGGACGGTCAGCTATGGCTACACCTTC.

This clone was observed a handful of times. The chain employs TRBV15 and TRBJ2-2; 9 bases are a match to TRBD1. V shed 2 bases, J shed 6 bases, and the junction held 4 bases outside the gene matches. Per germline, CDR1 LNHNV and CDR2 YYDKDF (reference sequence). The CDR3 is made up of 15 amino acids. CDR3 DNA sequence: TGTGCCACCAGCAGAAAGGACAGGGGCGCCGGGGAGCTGTTTTTT. Translation gives CATSRKDRGAGELFF.

V gene TRBV7-3 combines with J gene TRBJ2-2; no clear D. Trimming pared 1 base from V and 6 bases from J, leaving 3 bases between. The CDR3 consists of 12 residues. Germline values: CDR1 SGHTA, CDR2 FQGTGA. CDR3 in DNA: TGTGCCAGCAGCTTAAAGGCCGGGGAGCTGTTTTTT. This codes for CASSLKAGELFF.

There are a few counts of this clone. Different DNA sequences within this sample yield the same CDR3. The chain joins TRBV5-1 to TRBJ2-7; 7 bases are a match to TRBD1. The CDR3 is 14 residues long. The V segment lost 0 bases and the J segment 2 bases; nucleotides outside the gene matches: 2. The germline V gene has CDR1 SGHRS and CDR2 YFSETQ. This chain's CDR3 is CASSLGQGAYEQYF. CDR3 nucleotide sequence: TGCGCCAGCAGCTTGGGGCAGGGGGCCTACGAGCAGTACTTC. Full variable domain (outside the CDR3, taken from reference TRBV5-1 and TRBJ2-7): KAGVTQTPRYLIKTRGQQVTLSCSPISGHRSVSWYQQTPGQGLQFLFEYFSETQRNKGNFPGRFSGRQFSNSRSEMNVSTLELGDSALYLCASSLGQGAYEQYFGPGTRLTVT.

The rearrangement uses TRBV29-1 and TRBJ2-2; weak D call: TRBD2 (6 bases). The CDR3 has 15 residues. Trimming removed 4 bases at V and 2 bases at J, with 14 bases between. CDR1 and CDR2 (germline): SQVTM, ANQGSEA. CDR3 residues: CSVGGGAFNTGELFF. In nucleotides, the CDR3 is TGCAGCGTTGGTGGCGGGGCTTTTAACACCGGGGAGCTGTTTTTT.

The V gene is TRBV7-2, the J gene TRBJ1-2; 7 bases map to TRBD1. There are 15 residues in the CDR3. Unmatched junction bases numbered 14, after V lost 5 bases and J lost 8 bases. The V gene's germline CDR1 is SGHTA and CDR2 FQGNSA. CDR3 nucleotide sequence: TGTGCCAGCAGCCCGAAATCGACAGGGCGGTCGGGCTACACCTTC. Its protein is CASSPKSTGRSGYTF.

There are a few counts of this clone. The chain couples TRBV6-6 to TRBJ2-3; D perhaps matches TRBD1 (6 bases). The ends were cut back, 2 bases at V and 10 bases at J, with 19 bases in the middle. Germline V gene data show CDR1 as MNHNY and CDR2 as SVGAGI (reference sequence). The CDR3 spans 15 residues. This CDR3 is CASSYPQGGGVPQYF. The DNA of the CDR3 is TGTGCCAGCAGTTACCCGCAAGGGGGTGGTGTTCCGCAGTATTTT.

V and J are TRBV9 and TRBJ2-5, with 11 bases lining up with TRBD2. V lost 0 bases, J lost 4 bases, and 5 bases stayed unmatched. Per germline, CDR1 SGDLS and CDR2 YYNGEE. The CDR3 loop spans 16 amino acids. The DNA for the CDR3 is TGTGCCAGCAGCGTAGGCGCTAGCGGGGGGCCAGAGACCCAGTACTTC. It encodes CASSVGASGGPETQYF. The full variable domain, its missing parts supplied by reference TRBV9 and TRBJ2-5, is DSGVTQTPKHLITATGQRVTLRCSPRSGDLSVYWYQQSLDQGLQFLIQYYNGEERAKGNILERFSAQQFPDLHSELNLSSLELGDSALYFCASSVGASGGPETQYFGPGTRLLVL.

The chain employs TRBV7-8 and TRBJ2-3; 9 bases are shared with TRBD1. This CDR3 spans 15 amino acids. The germline V gene has CDR1 SGHVS and CDR2 FQNEAQ. The ends lost 5 bases at V and 6 bases at J; junction bases unmatched: 9. The CDR3 is CASSPTGGGVDTQYF. The CDR3, as DNA: TGTGCCAGCAGCCCCACAGGGGGCGGGGTGGATACGCAGTATTTT.